This TCR beta chain stems from a study of T cells in tumors after PD-1 blockade. At the level of the study: Patients had no prior checkpoint blockade, systemic immunosuppressants, or anti-cancer therapy within 4 weeks.

Sequencing was performed with immunoSEQ multiplex PCR; in TCRdb, only in-frame clones are kept and a portion is missing. The sample gives about 63,000 clones, approximately 79% of which show up once; about 4.4% is in the top ten. Tumor or blood genomic DNA was sequenced, with inputs of about 600 ng to 6,500 ng. Germline V gene data show CDR1 as LGHDT and CDR2 as YNNKEL (reference sequence). V gave up 4 bases and J gave up 1 base, with 7 bases separating them. The CDR3 runs 13 residues. The V call is TRBV3-1 (or the pseudogene TRBV3-2), the J call TRBJ1-1, with TRBD1 as a possible D gene (5 bases). Material: PBMCs, obtained after anti-PD-1 treatment. The TCR was taken from a human donor with basal cell carcinoma. CDR3 amino acids: CASSPRANTEAFF. The DNA for the CDR3 is TGTGCCAGCAGCCCCAGGGCGAACACTGAAGCTTTCTTT.